The present TCR beta chain was sequenced within a study of blood T cell repertoires in COVID-19. Overall study: The United States, Italy and Spain provided the acute and convalescent COVID-19 samples. PBMCs, B-cell-depleted T cells, or T cells were the source of the cDNA or gDNA that made up the material.

Authors' methods: Using reference gene primer amplification, nucleated cell counts were estimated. Profiling relied on immunoSEQ multiplex PCR, and the TCRdb table lists in-frame clones only, not all of them. V and J calls and clone size follow that table, whereas D and trimming were derived from the DNA. The repertoire holds 200,000 to 300,000 clones, roughly nine tenths seen once, with 6.2% in the top ten. Sequenced sample: peripheral blood. The source is a man aged 55 to 69 with acute or convalescent COVID-19.

DNA for the CDR3: TGTGCCAGCGGTACAGGGAGGGTGGGCAATCAGCCCCAGCATTTT. This codes for CASGTGRVGNQPQHF. The chain couples TRBV6-5 to TRBJ1-5; D possibly corresponds to TRBD1 (6 bases). The CDR3 runs 15 residues. Germline CDR1 MNHEY, CDR2 SVGAGI. With 8 bases removed from V and 2 bases from J, the gap between germline ends came to 16 bases.